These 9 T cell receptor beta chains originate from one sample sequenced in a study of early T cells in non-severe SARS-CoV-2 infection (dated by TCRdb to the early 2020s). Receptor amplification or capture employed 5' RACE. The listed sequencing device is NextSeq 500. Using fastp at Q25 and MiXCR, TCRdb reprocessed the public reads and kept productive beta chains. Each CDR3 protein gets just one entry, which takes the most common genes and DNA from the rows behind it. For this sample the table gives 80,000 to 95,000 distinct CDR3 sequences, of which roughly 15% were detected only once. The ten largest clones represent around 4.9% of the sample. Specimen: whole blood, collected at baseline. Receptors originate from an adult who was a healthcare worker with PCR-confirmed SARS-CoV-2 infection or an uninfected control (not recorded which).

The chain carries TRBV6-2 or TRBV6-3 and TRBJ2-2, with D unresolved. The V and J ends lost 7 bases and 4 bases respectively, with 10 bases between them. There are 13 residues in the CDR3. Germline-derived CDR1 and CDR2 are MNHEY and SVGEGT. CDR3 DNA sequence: TGTGCCAGCAAAAAACATGGCACCGGGGAGCTGTTTTTT. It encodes CASKKHGTGELFF.

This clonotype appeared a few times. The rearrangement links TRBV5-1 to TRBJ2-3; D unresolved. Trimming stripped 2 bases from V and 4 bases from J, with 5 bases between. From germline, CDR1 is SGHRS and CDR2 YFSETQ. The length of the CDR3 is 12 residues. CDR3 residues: CASSLPSDTQYF. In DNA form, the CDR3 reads TGCGCCAGCAGCTTACCTTCAGATACGCAGTATTTT.

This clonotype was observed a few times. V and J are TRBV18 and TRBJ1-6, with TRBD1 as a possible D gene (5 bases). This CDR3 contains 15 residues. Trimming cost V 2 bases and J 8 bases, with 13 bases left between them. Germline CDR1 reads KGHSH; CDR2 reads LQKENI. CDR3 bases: TGTGCCAGCTCACCATTTCCCCCCAGGGATTCACCCCTCCACTTT. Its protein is CASSPFPPRDSPLHF. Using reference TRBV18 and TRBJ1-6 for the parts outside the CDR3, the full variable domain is NAGVMQNPRHLVRRRGQEARLRCSPMKGHSHVYWYRQLPEEGLKFMVYLQKENIIDESGMPKERFSAEFPKEGPSILRIQQVVRGDSAAYFCASSPFPPRDSPLHFGNGTRLTVT.

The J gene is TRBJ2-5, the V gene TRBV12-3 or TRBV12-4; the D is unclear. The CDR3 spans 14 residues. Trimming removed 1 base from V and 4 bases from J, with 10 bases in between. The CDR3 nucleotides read TGTGCCAGCAGTTTAGGACACCCGCCAGAGACCCAGTACTTC. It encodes CASSLGHPPETQYF.

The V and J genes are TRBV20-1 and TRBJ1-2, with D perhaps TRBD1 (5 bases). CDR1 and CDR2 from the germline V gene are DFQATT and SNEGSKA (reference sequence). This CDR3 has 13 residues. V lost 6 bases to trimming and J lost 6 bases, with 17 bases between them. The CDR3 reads CSATQGTANGYTF. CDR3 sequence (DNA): TGCAGTGCCACGCAAGGGACTGCAAATGGCTACACCTTC.

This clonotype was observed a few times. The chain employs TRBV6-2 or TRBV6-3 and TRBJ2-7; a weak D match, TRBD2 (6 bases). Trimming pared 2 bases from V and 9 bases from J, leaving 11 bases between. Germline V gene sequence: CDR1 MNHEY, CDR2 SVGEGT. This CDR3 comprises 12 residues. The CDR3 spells CASSYGRDGQYF. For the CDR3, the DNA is TGTGCCAGCAGTTACGGGCGGGATGGGCAGTACTTC.

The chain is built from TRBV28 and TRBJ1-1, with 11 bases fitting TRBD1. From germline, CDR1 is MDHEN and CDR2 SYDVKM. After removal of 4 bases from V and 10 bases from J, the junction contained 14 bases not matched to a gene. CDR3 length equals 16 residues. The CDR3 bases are TGTGCCAGCAGTTACCGGACAGGGGGCTTTAATATGGCAGCTTTCTTT. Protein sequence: CASSYRTGGFNMAAFF.

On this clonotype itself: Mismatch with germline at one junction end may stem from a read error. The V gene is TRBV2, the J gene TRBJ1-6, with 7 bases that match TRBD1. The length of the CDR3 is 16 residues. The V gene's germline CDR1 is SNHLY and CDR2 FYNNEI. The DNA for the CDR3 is TGTGCCGGCAGGGGGGCCTTAAGCTCCTATAATTCACCCCTCCACTTT. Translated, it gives CAGRGALSSYNSPLHF.

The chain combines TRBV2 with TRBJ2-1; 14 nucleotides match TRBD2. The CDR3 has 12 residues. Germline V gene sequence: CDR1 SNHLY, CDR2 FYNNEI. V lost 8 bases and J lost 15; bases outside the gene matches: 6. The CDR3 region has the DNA TGTGCCAGCGCCGGGACTAGCGGGAGTCTGTTCTTC. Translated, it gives CASAGTSGSLFF. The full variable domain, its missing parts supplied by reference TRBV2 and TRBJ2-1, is EPEVTQTPSHQVTQMGQEVILRCVPISNHLYFYWYRQILGQKVEFLVSFYNNEISEKSEIFDDQFSVERPDGSNFTLKIRSTKLEDSAMYFCASAGTSGSLFFGPGTRLTVL.